A selection of T cell receptor beta chains follows, all from one sample in a study of tumor and adjacent non-tumor tissue in lung cancer. TCRdb called the multiplex PCR reads again in MiXCR, with one record for every CDR3 protein. The data contain under 95,000 distinct CDR3 sequences, around 71% of them seen just once; the ten biggest clones take up approximately 20%. The sequenced sample was lung tumor tissue. The origin of the receptors is a man between 60 and 70 years old with non-small cell lung cancer. Both conserved end residues are part of each CDR3. The order of the fields is clone size, D gene, V gene, J gene, CDR3 DNA, CDR3 protein. A D gene is named only where the DNA matches it firmly. The size field is filled for only some rows; it gives once, few, many or a size class.

few,.,TRBV7-9,TRBJ1-6,TGTGCCTGCAGCCCGACACGGAGGAGTGGGTATAATTCGCCCCTCCACTTT,CACSPTRRSGYNSPLHF
.,.,TRBV5-1,TRBJ2-4,TGCGCCAGCAGCTTGGGGGACAACAAAAACTTTCAGTACTTC,CASSLGDNKNFQYF
many,.,TRBV5-1,TRBJ1-5,TGCGCCAGCAGCTTGGATGTTGGGGGTAAGCAGCCCCAGCATTTT,CASSLDVGGKQPQHF
.,.,TRBV11-3,TRBJ2-5,TGTGCCAGCAGCTTAGACGGCAGCCGCAGGGGATGGACAGAGACCCAGTACTTC,CASSLDGSRRGWTETQYF
.,TRBD1,TRBV29-1,TRBJ2-3,TGCAGCGTTGACAACAGGGGTCGGGGAGATAGGCAGTATTTT,CSVDNRGRGDRQYF
.,TRBD2,TRBV7-8,TRBJ2-3,TGTGCCAGCGGCTTGGGGGGGGGGTCAGATACGCAGTATTTT,CASGLGGGSDTQYF
.,.,TRBV6-5,TRBJ2-7,TGTGCCAGCAGTTACATTAGCCAAGCCGGGGGCGAGCAGTACTTC,CASSYISQAGGEQYF
once,.,TRBV11-2,TRBJ2-5,TGTGCAAGCAGCTTAGAAGGGTCGGTCCAAGAGACCGAGTACTTC,CASSLEGSVQETEYF
many,.,TRBV5-1,TRBJ2-7,TGCGCCAGCAGCTTGACGAGGGGCGAGCAGTACTTC,CASSLTRGEQYF
many,.,TRBV12-3/TRBV12-4,TRBJ1-1,TGTGCCAGCGTGGGACATTCAAACACTGAAGCTTTCTTT,CASVGHSNTEAFF
many,.,TRBV12-3/TRBV12-4,TRBJ2-2,TGTGCCAGCAGTAATTTGCGGACCGGGAACACCGGGGAGCTGTTTTTT,CASSNLRTGNTGELFF
.,.,TRBV4-3,TRBJ2-7,TGCGCTAGCAGCCAAGTAAGGAGCGGAACCTACGAGCAGTACTTC,CASSQVRSGTYEQYF
.,.,TRBV12-3/TRBV12-4,TRBJ2-1,TGTGCCAGCAGTCTCAACACGGGGGGCCACTCCTACAATGAGCAGTTCTTC,CASSLNTGGHSYNEQFF
.,.,TRBV6-2/TRBV6-3,TRBJ2-1,TGTGCCAGCAGTTACGGATTCGAGCTGTTCTTC,CASSYGFELFF
.,.,TRBV12-5,TRBJ2-6,TGTGCTAGTGGTTTGGTTTCTGGGGCCAACGCCCTGACTTTC,CASGLVSGANALTF
.,TRBD2,TRBV11-1,TRBJ2-4,TGTACCAGCAGTTTAGGATCCAGCGGGGGCCTCAAAAACATTCAGTACTTC,CTSSLGSSGGLKNIQYF
many,.,TRBV20-1,TRBJ2-7,TGCAGTGCTTTGACAGAGAACTACGAGCAGTACTTC,CSALTENYEQYF
.,.,TRBV11-3,TRBJ1-3,TGTGCCAGCAGCTCTAGCAGGGGAAACACCATATATTTT,CASSSSRGNTIYF
once,.,TRBV5-6,TRBJ1-5,TGTGCCAGCGGCTTGAGGCAGAATCAGTCCCAGCATTTT,CASGLRQNQSQHF
.,TRBD2,TRBV11-2,TRBJ2-5,TGTGCCAGCAGCCTGGGGACTAGCTCAGAGACCCAGTACTTC,CASSLGTSSETQYF
.,TRBD1,TRBV6-6,TRBJ2-1,TGTGCCAGCAGCAAGGGGGCTTCCATCTCCTACAATGAGCAGTTCTTC,CASSKGASISYNEQFF
once,TRBD1,TRBV10-3,TRBJ1-6,TGTGCCATCAGTGGACAGGGGACAAATTCACCCCTCCACTTT,CAISGQGTNSPLHF
many,TRBD1,TRBV6-5,TRBJ1-5,TGTGCCAGCAGCCCGACCGGGACAGGGTCTTATCAGCCCCAGCATTTT,CASSPTGTGSYQPQHF
.,TRBD2,TRBV10-1,TRBJ2-1,TGCGCCGGCAGTGATGGACTAGCTGGGGTTTACAATGAGCAGTTCTTC,CAGSDGLAGVYNEQFF
few,.,TRBV4-2,TRBJ1-3,TGTGTCAGTTGCCAAGACGACTCTGGAAACACCATATATTTT,CVSCQDDSGNTIYF
.,.,TRBV10-3,TRBJ2-2,TGTGCCATCAGTGCTAGAGGCCTAAACACCGTGGAGCTGTTTTTT,CAISARGLNTVELFF
.,.,TRBV11-2,TRBJ2-5,TGTGCCAGCAGACTCAGCTGCCAAGAGACCCAGTACTTC,CASRLSCQETQYF
.,.,TRBV12-3/TRBV12-4,TRBJ1-6,TGTGCCAACAGTTTGTCAGGCAAATCACCCCTCCACTTT,CANSLSGKSPLHF
.,TRBD2,TRBV11-3,TRBJ2-7,TGTGCAAGTAGGGGGGCTAGCGGGAACTCCTACGAGCAATACTTC,CASRGASGNSYEQYF
.,.,TRBV29-1,TRBJ2-3,TGCAACGTTGGGATTGGCACAGATACGCAGTATTTT,CNVGIGTDTQYF
.,.,TRBV4-3,TRBJ2-1,TGCGCCAACAGCCAAGGATATGCCGGTTTCAATGAGCAGTTCTTC,CANSQGYAGFNEQFF
.,.,TRBV11-2,TRBJ2-1,TGTGCCAGCAGCCAGTGGGAGTTTCCTGAGCAGTTCTTC,CASSQWEFPEQFF
many,TRBD2,TRBV20-1,TRBJ2-3,TGCAGTGCTTCACCTAGCGGGAAGTACACAGATACGCAGTATTTT,CSASPSGKYTDTQYF
.,.,TRBV4-3,TRBJ1-6,TGCGCCAGCAGCCTAGATGTCTCCTCGGGTTCGCCCCTCCATTTT,CASSLDVSSGSPLHF
.,.,TRBV4-3,TRBJ1-6,TGCGCCAGCATCCAAGGAGCGGCCAGGGGTCATTCGCCCCTCCACTTT,CASIQGAARGHSPLHF
many,.,TRBV18,TRBJ1-2,TGTGCCAGCTCACCCCGACAGGAGATCTATGGCTACACCTTC,CASSPRQEIYGYTF
few,.,TRBV4-1,TRBJ2-3,TGCGCCAGCAGCCAAGAAGGACATGGGGCCTACACAGATACGCGGTATTTT,CASSQEGHGAYTDTRYF
.,.,TRBV29-1,TRBJ2-3,TGCAGTGCTACCCTGGACACAGATGTGCAGTATTTT,CSATLDTDVQYF
medium-sized,.,TRBV6-1,TRBJ2-1,TGTGCCAGCAGTGAAGGGGTTTTGGGGCCGCAGGAGCAGTTCTTC,CASSEGVLGPQEQFF
.,TRBD1,TRBV11-1,TRBJ2-2,TGTGCCAGCAGCGACAGGGGAGAGAGCACCGGGGAGCTGTTTTTT,CASSDRGESTGELFF
.,TRBD1,TRBV29-1,TRBJ2-6,TGCAGCATAGACACAGGGGTTGGGGCCAACGTCCTGACTTTC,CSIDTGVGANVLTF
.,.,TRBV6-5,TRBJ1-6,TGTGCCAGCAGTAACCGTGAGATTACCTATAATTCACCCCTCTACTTT,CASSNREITYNSPLYF
.,TRBD1,TRBV24-1,TRBJ2-5,TGTGCCACCTTCGACAGGGGATGTGAGACCCAGTACTTC,CATFDRGCETQYF
once,.,TRBV11-2,TRBJ2-1,TGTGCCAGCAGCTTAGTGTGGGAACTGCCATACCGAGGGGAGCCGTTCTTC,CASSLVWELPYRGEPFF
many,TRBD2,TRBV20-1,TRBJ2-1,TGCAGTGCTAGAGATGGCCAGCGGGAGGGCCGTAGGTGGGACAATGAGCAGTTCTTC,CSARDGQREGRRWDNEQFF
.,.,TRBV20-1,TRBJ2-1,TGCAGTGCCGGTTCGACTCCCAGCTCCTACAATGAGCAGTTCTTC,CSAGSTPSSYNEQFF
.,.,TRBV20-1,TRBJ2-1,TGCAGTGCTACCCCGGGCCATCGGCCTCACAATGCGCAGTTCTTC,CSATPGHRPHNAQFF
.,.,TRBV6-1,TRBJ1-2,TGTGCTAGCATTGAAAGGGCAGGGGTCGGCTACACCTTC,CASIERAGVGYTF
.,.,TRBV6-6,TRBJ2-1,TGTGCTAGCAGTAAAACGAACCCCTACAATGAGCAGTTCTTC,CASSKTNPYNEQFF
few,TRBD2,TRBV11-1,TRBJ2-1,TGTGCCAGCAGCATAGAAATGATAGCGGGATACGGCAATGAGCAGTCCTTC,CASSIEMIAGYGNEQSF
once,.,TRBV5-4,TRBJ1-2,TGTACCAGCCGGACAACAACTAACTATGGCTACACCTTC,CTSRTTTNYGYTF
.,.,TRBV29-1,TRBJ1-2,TGCAGCATTGACGACCGATACAGGGTGCTCTATGGCTATACCTTC,CSIDDRYRVLYGYTF
.,.,TRBV6-5,TRBJ1-1,TGTGCCGGCAGTTACTCTGGGGGGCGCGGGAACACTGAAGCTTTCTTT,CAGSYSGGRGNTEAFF
.,.,TRBV6-1,TRBJ1-2,TGTGCCAACAGCCAGGGTCGGGGCGGCTACACCTTC,CANSQGRGGYTF
few,TRBD1,TRBV5-1,TRBJ1-1,TGCGCCAGCAGCTTGGCGGGACAGGGTTTGAACACTGAAGCTTTCTTT,CASSLAGQGLNTEAFF
many,TRBD1,TRBV12-3/TRBV12-4,TRBJ2-3,TGTGCCAGCAGTACCGGTAACAGGGGTCCGCAGTATTTT,CASSTGNRGPQYF